The entry below gives a single T cell receptor beta chain sequence along with its context. The same CDR3 also results from other DNA sequences found in this sample. This sample stems from a study of cytomegalovirus exposure and HLA in healthy donors. Germline V gene sequence: CDR1 SGHRS, CDR2 YFSETQ. The CDR3 spans 12 residues. Trimming cost V 0 bases and J 5 bases, with 5 bases left between them. Data came from immunoSEQ multiplex PCR; TCRdb stores just in-frame clones and leaves some out. The data contain more than 95,000 clones, more than 85% of them singletons. The chain has TRBV5-1 and TRBJ1-1; D unresolved. This TCR came from a man between 18 and 29 years old in good health and CMV-seropositive. The sequenced material came from PBMCs. This CDR3 reads CASSLDRTEAFF. CDR3 coding DNA: TGCGCCAGCAGCTTGGATAGAACTGAAGCTTTCTTT.